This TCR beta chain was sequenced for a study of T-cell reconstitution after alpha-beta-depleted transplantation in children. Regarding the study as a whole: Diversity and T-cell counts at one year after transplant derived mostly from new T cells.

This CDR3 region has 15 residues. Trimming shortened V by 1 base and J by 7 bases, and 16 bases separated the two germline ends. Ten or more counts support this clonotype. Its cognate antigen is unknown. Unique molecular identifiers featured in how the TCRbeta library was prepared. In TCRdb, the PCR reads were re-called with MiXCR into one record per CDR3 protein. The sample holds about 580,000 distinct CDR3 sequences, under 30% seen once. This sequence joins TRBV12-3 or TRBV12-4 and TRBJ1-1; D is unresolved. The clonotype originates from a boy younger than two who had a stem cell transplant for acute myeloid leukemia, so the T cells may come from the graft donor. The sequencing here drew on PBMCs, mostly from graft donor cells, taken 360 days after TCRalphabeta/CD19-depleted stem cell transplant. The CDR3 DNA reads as TGTGCCAGCAGTTTAGGTCCCGGAGAGTTGAATGAAGCTTTCTTT. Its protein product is CASSLGPGELNEAFF.